Below are 23 T cell receptor beta chains sequenced from a single sample in a study of OX40 agonist ivuxolimab in advanced cancers. Library generation was performed with the immunoSEQ multiplex PCR assay. This is the immuneACCESS table as TCRdb keeps it, with only in-frame sequences that have V and J called. A part of the clones is gone; compared with another copy, unresolved V genes explain less than half, and the rest is unexplained. Across this sample there are 65,000 to 95,000 clones, with more than 85% seen only once. Of the sample, approximately 7.7% is held by the ten largest clones. The input for sequencing was CD4+ or CD8+ T cells sorted from blood, taken in a trial of the OX40 agonist ivuxolimab. These receptors came from an adult with an advanced solid tumor such as melanoma, head and neck, liver or kidney cancer.

This rearrangement joins TRBV2 to TRBJ1-5; possibly TRBD1 for D (6 bases). Germline lookup yields CDR1 SNHLY and CDR2 FYNNEI. V gave up 6 bases and J gave up 7 bases, with 19 bases separating them. The CDR3 consists of 15 residues. CDR3 DNA sequence: TGTGCCAGCAGAGGGAACAGGGACTCCCAACAGCCCCAGCATTTT. Its protein product is CASRGNRDSQQPQHF.

The rearrangement joins TRBV7-8 to TRBJ2-7; TRBD1 matches 8 bases. Germline assignment: CDR1 SGHVS and CDR2 FQNEAQ. V lost 1 base to trimming and J lost 0 bases; unmatched junction nucleotides: 5. The CDR3 sequence is 16 residues long. The CDR3 loop reads CASSLVSGTGSYEQYF. CDR3 bases: TGTGCCAGCAGCTTAGTTTCCGGGACAGGCTCCTACGAGCAGTACTTC.

This chain connects TRBV5-5 to TRBJ2-7; D perhaps matches TRBD1 (5 bases). The ends were cut back, 3 bases at V and 0 bases at J, with 10 bases in the middle. From germline, CDR1 is SGHKS and CDR2 YYEKEE (reference sequence). This CDR3 comprises 14 residues. CDR3 residues: CASSSAGISYEQYF. The CDR3 nucleotides are TGTGCCAGCAGCTCTGCAGGGATCTCCTACGAGCAGTACTTC.

The rearrangement links TRBV7-6 to TRBJ2-2, with 9 positions matching TRBD2. After removal of 1 base from V and 0 bases from J, the junction contained 6 bases not matched to a gene. This CDR3 has 18 amino acids. Germline loops: CDR1 SGHVS, CDR2 FNYEAQ. CDR3 nucleotide sequence: TGTGCCAGCAGCTTAGGGCCAGCGGGAGGAACGAACACCGGGGAGCTGTTTTTT. It is translated as CASSLGPAGGTNTGELFF.

The chain employs TRBV7-2 and TRBJ2-3; TRBD1 or TRBD2 may be the D gene (5 bases each). V was trimmed by 5 bases and J by 4 bases, leaving 22 bases between them. Germline loops: CDR1 SGHTA, CDR2 FQGNSA. CDR3 length: 17 amino acids. CDR3 sequence (DNA): TGTGCCAGCAGCCAAAAAATTAGTCTCCGGGGCCCAGATACGCAGTATTTT. Amino acids: CASSQKISLRGPDTQYF. The complete variable domain, with remaining parts taken from reference TRBV7-2 and TRBJ2-3, reads GAGVSQSPSNKVTEKGKDVELRCDPISGHTALYWYRQSLGQGLEFLIYFQGNSAPDKSGLPSDRFSAERTGGSVSTLTIQRTQQEDSAVYLCASSQKISLRGPDTQYFGPGTRLTVL.

The chain recombines TRBV9 with TRBJ2-3; the D is unclear. The V gene's germline CDR1 is SGDLS and CDR2 YYNGEE. This CDR3 region has 13 residues. V gave up 0 bases and J gave up 1 base, with 3 bases separating them. For the CDR3, the DNA is TGTGCCAGCAGCGTAGACGGCACAGATACGCAGTATTTT. Its protein product is CASSVDGTDTQYF.

The chain has TRBV28 and TRBJ2-4; D is unclear. Trimming removed 2 bases at V and 7 bases at J, with 6 bases between. The CDR3 is made up of 12 amino acids. Germline CDR1 and CDR2: MDHEN and SYDVKM. The CDR3 loop is CASSLALNIQYF. The CDR3 nucleotides read TGTGCCAGCAGTTTAGCTCTTAACATTCAGTACTTC.

The rearrangement uses TRBV7-3 and TRBJ2-5, with 12 bases lining up with TRBD1. The CDR3 is made up of 15 amino acids. The trim removed 4 bases at V and 5 bases at J, leaving 5 bases unmatched. CDR1 and CDR2 (germline): SGHTA, FQGTGA. CDR3 DNA: TGTGCCAGCAGCTCAGGGACAGGGGGCTACGAGACCCAGTACTTC. Its protein product is CASSSGTGGYETQYF.

The rearrangement joins TRBV15 to TRBJ1-1; D is possibly TRBD1 (5 bases). The V and J ends lost 0 bases and 1 base respectively, with 9 bases between them. The CDR3 length is 15 residues. Germline lookup yields CDR1 LNHNV and CDR2 YYDKDF (reference sequence). The CDR3, as DNA: TGTGCCACCAGCAGAGATACAGACAGGAACACTGAAGCTTTCTTT. Protein product: CATSRDTDRNTEAFF.

The chain carries TRBV28 and TRBJ1-5; D call uncertain. Germline V CDR1 and CDR2: MDHEN, SYDVKM. Between the trimmed V and J ends, which lost 6 bases and 7 bases, there was a span of 13 bases. The CDR3 has 13 amino acids. For the CDR3, the DNA is TGTGCCAGCAGGTTAGGTGTAGGGCAGCCCCAGCATTTT. Amino acids: CASRLGVGQPQHF.

This rearrangement joins TRBV7-8 to TRBJ1-1; 7 bases map to TRBD1. Germline V CDR1 and CDR2: SGHVS, FQNEAQ. V was clipped by 2 bases and J by 1 base; unmatched bases: 4. This CDR3 is 15 amino acids long. For the CDR3, the DNA is TGTGCCAGCAGCTTACACAGGGGATCGAACACTGAAGCTTTCTTT. It translates to CASSLHRGSNTEAFF.

This rearrangement joins TRBV5-5 to TRBJ1-2; TRBD1 matches at 9 bases. Germline V gene data show CDR1 as SGHKS and CDR2 as YYEKEE (reference sequence). This CDR3 region has 15 residues. With V trimmed by 2 bases and J by 4 bases, 6 bases remained unmatched. The CDR3 coding sequence is TGTGCCAGCAGCTTCCGGGACAGGGACACCTATGGCTACACCTTC. Translation: CASSFRDRDTYGYTF.

As to this clone: The sample holds other DNA sequences that translate to the same CDR3. V is TRBV28 and J is TRBJ1-2, with D uncertain. Trimming removed 2 bases from V and 4 bases from J, with 5 bases in between. The germline gives CDR1 MDHEN, CDR2 SYDVKM. The CDR3 is made up of 12 amino acids. The CDR3 DNA reads as TGTGCCAGCAGTTTAAGCGGCTATGGCTACACCTTC. Amino acids: CASSLSGYGYTF.

J is TRBJ2-3 and V is TRBV19; TRBD1 aligns across 9 bases. This CDR3 is 14 amino acids long. CDR1 and CDR2 from the germline V gene are LNHDA and SQIVND (reference sequence). Unmatched junction bases numbered 4, after V lost 4 bases and J lost 5 bases. The CDR3 coding sequence is TGTGCCAGTAGTAGGACAGGGGTTCGAGATACGCAGTATTTT. Its translation: CASSRTGVRDTQYF. Using reference TRBV19 and TRBJ2-3 for the parts outside the CDR3, the full variable domain is DGGITQSPKYLFRKEGQNVTLSCEQNLNHDAMYWYRQDPGQGLRLIYYSQIVNDFQKGDIAEGYSVSREKKESFPLTVTSAQKNPTAFYLCASSRTGVRDTQYFGPGTRLTVL.

With regard to this clone: One junction end does not reproduce the germline sequence, and a read error may be involved. V gene TRBV7-7 combines with J gene TRBJ1-5, with D tentatively TRBD1 (6 bases). The CDR3 covers 18 residues. Germline assignment: CDR1 SSHAT and CDR2 FNYEAQ (reference sequence). As DNA, the CDR3 is TGTGCTAGCAGCTTGGACAGACCATTCGAGCCACGGAATCAGCCCCAGCATTTT. It yields the protein CASSLDRPFEPRNQPQHF.

Turning to this clone: The same CDR3 can be traced to other DNA sequences in this sample. The chain carries TRBV18 and TRBJ2-7, with 7 bases aligning to TRBD1. CDR1 is KGHSH and CDR2 is LQKENI in the germline V gene. J gave up 5 bases and V 3 bases, and 7 bases lay outside the gene matches. This CDR3 has 14 residues. The CDR3 DNA reads TGTGCCAGCTCACCGCGACAGGGAATCAACGAGCAGTACTTC. This translates into CASSPRQGINEQYF.

V usage is TRBV14 and J usage is TRBJ2-1; 7 bases align to TRBD2. In germline, CDR1 is SGHDN, CDR2 FVKESK. Trimming took 0 bases from V and 10 from J; bases not matched to a gene: 9. The CDR3 is 15 residues long. CDR3 sequence (DNA): TGTGCCAGCAGCCAAGATTGGGCTAGCGGCGGGGAGCAGTTCTTC. Encoded protein: CASSQDWASGGEQFF. The complete variable domain, with remaining parts taken from reference TRBV14 and TRBJ2-1, reads EAGVTQFPSHSVIEKGQTVTLRCDPISGHDNLYWYRRVMGKEIKFLLHFVKESKQDESGMPNNRFLAERTGGTYSTLKVQPAELEDSGVYFCASSQDWASGGEQFFGPGTRLTVL.

The chain links TRBV28 to TRBJ2-3; tentatively, D is TRBD2 (6 bases). Germline V CDR1 and CDR2: MDHEN, SYDVKM. V lost 2 bases to trimming and J lost 2 bases, with 11 bases between them. The CDR3 has 15 amino acids. The CDR3 loop reads CASSLSGQYTDTQYF. The CDR3 DNA is TGTGCCAGCAGTTTAAGCGGGCAGTACACAGATACGCAGTATTTT.

The rearrangement joins TRBV5-1 to TRBJ2-3; D gene unclear. CDR3 length: 14 residues. The V and J ends lost 0 bases and 2 bases respectively, with 7 bases between them. The germline V gene encodes CDR1 SGHRS and CDR2 YFSETQ. The CDR3 sequence is CASSLDVFTDTQYF. In DNA, the CDR3 is TGCGCCAGCAGCTTGGATGTATTCACAGATACGCAGTATTTT.

The chain employs TRBV4-2 and TRBJ2-2; 7 positions agree with TRBD2. The germline V gene has CDR1 LGHNA and CDR2 YNFKEQ. Unmatched junction bases numbered 13, after V lost 6 bases and J lost 3 bases. This CDR3 contains 17 residues. The CDR3 sequence: CASSLSDQREYTGELFF. The CDR3, as DNA: TGTGCCAGCAGTCTCTCAGACCAGCGGGAATACACCGGGGAGCTGTTTTTT.

The rearrangement links TRBV6-5 to TRBJ1-5, with D tentatively TRBD1 (5 bases). Germline values: CDR1 MNHEY, CDR2 SVGAGI. Trimming left V 5 bases short and J 5 bases short, with 16 bases between. The CDR3 runs to 15 residues. Here the CDR3 reads CASSSWGGVDQPQHF. The CDR3 nucleotides are TGTGCCAGCAGTAGCTGGGGGGGGGTCGATCAGCCCCAGCATTTT.

This chain connects TRBV7-9 to TRBJ1-2, with TRBD1 matching over 8 bases. The CDR3 length is 15 residues. Germline V CDR1 and CDR2: SEHNR, FQNEAQ (reference sequence). V lost 5 bases to trimming and J lost 3 bases; unmatched junction nucleotides: 8. The CDR3 loop is CASSQGAGGDYGYTF. The CDR3 DNA is TGTGCCAGCAGCCAGGGGGCAGGGGGCGACTATGGCTACACCTTC.

The chain is built from TRBV7-3 and TRBJ2-5, with D perhaps TRBD1 or TRBD2 (5 bases each). The germline V gene encodes CDR1 SGHTA and CDR2 FQGTGA. The CDR3 totals 14 residues. Trimming shortened V by 3 bases and J by 5 bases, and 13 bases separated the two germline ends. CDR3 sequence: CASSFPGTDETQYF. DNA for the CDR3: TGTGCCAGCAGCTTCCCCGGGACCGACGAGACCCAGTACTTC.